One sample yielded the 14 T cell receptor beta chains listed below, sequenced in a study of vaccination effects on CD4 cells after COVID-19. Here immunoSEQ multiplex PCR was the method, and the copy in TCRdb shows in-frame clones only, minus some. Of tens of thousands of clones in the sample, around 76% were seen once. Ahead of sequencing, the ViraFEST assay grew antigen-specific CD4+ T cells using viral peptide pools. Cells that had been cultured for 10 days were the source of isolated CD4+ T cells. Vaccinated participants had no history of SARS-CoV-2 infection and tested negative for nucleocapsid antibodies. These receptors have no identified antigens. The starting material was CD4+ T cells from PBMCs cultured with HCoV-NL63 spike peptides, obtained before COVID-19 vaccination. These receptor sequences come from a human donor who received a COVID-19 vaccine.

The gene calls are TRBV7-2 and TRBJ2-3; 11 positions agree with TRBD2. Germline loops: CDR1 SGHTA, CDR2 FQGNSA. The CDR3 covers 16 residues. J gave up 6 bases and V 2 bases, and 7 bases lay outside the gene matches. The CDR3 bases are TGTGCCAGCAGCTTAAATCCTAGCGGGGGGAGGGATACGCAGTATTTT. This encodes CASSLNPSGGRDTQYF.

This clone has only a few counts. The chain joins TRBV5-6 to TRBJ1-3, with 9 positions matching TRBD1. Per the germline V gene, CDR1 is SGHDT and CDR2 is YYEEEE. The CDR3 contains 17 residues. Trimming took 2 bases from V and 0 from J; bases not matched to a gene: 6. DNA of the CDR3: TGTGCCAGCAGCTTCGGACAGGGGTTTTTCTCTGGAAACACCATATATTTT. Its protein is CASSFGQGFFSGNTIYF.

V and J are TRBV7-9 and TRBJ2-1; 13 nucleotides line up with TRBD2. The junction had 8 bases not matched to a gene; V was cut back by 2 bases and J by 4 bases. Germline CDR1 is SEHNR and CDR2 is FQNEAQ (reference sequence). This CDR3 contains 18 residues. The CDR3 nucleotides read TGTGCCAGCAGCTTATATGGACTAGCGGGGGAGGCGTACAATGAGCAGTTCTTC. Protein sequence: CASSLYGLAGEAYNEQFF.

Only a few counts were recorded for this clone. The chain links TRBV12-3 or TRBV12-4 to TRBJ1-3; D ambiguous. Trimming removed 6 bases at V and 0 bases at J, with 6 bases between. The CDR3 runs to 13 residues. The CDR3 reads CASRPASGNTIYF. The CDR3 DNA follows: TGTGCCAGCAGGCCGGCCTCTGGAAACACCATATATTTT.

J is TRBJ2-1 and V is TRBV18; a weak D match, TRBD1 (5 bases). V lost 6 bases and J 5 bases, leaving 11 bases between the germline ends. CDR1 and CDR2 from the germline V gene are KGHSH and LQKENI. The CDR3 has 13 residues. The CDR3 region has the DNA TGTGCCAGCTCCCAGGGTCGCAACAATGAGCAGTTCTTC. Protein product: CASSQGRNNEQFF.

The CDR3 DNA sequence: TGTGCCAGCAGCAAAGTATTTCCCAATCAGCCCCAGCATTTT. This gives the protein CASSKVFPNQPQHF. The chain uses TRBV21-1 and TRBJ1-5. TRBV21-1 is noted as a pseudogene. The CDR3 is 14 amino acids.

The chain recombines TRBV18 with TRBJ2-6; 9 bases are a match to TRBD1. This CDR3 has 17 amino acids. V dropped 6 bases and J dropped 8; count of bases not matched to a gene: 14. Per germline, CDR1 KGHSH and CDR2 LQKENI. The CDR3 loop reads CASSTITGGAITNVLTF. The CDR3 DNA reads as TGTGCCAGCTCCACCATTACAGGGGGCGCGATTACCAACGTCCTGACTTTC.

The chain links TRBV11-2 to TRBJ1-2; the D gene is possibly TRBD1 (5 bases). The CDR3 is 13 amino acids. The V end was cut by 5 bases, the J end by 4 bases, with 11 bases between. The germline gives CDR1 SGHAT, CDR2 FQNNGV. CDR3 loop: CASSRDGAYGYTF. The CDR3 nucleotides read TGTGCCAGCAGCCGTGACGGGGCCTATGGCTACACCTTC.

The genes are TRBV5-1 and TRBJ2-5; perhaps TRBD1 as D (6 bases). V was shortened by 4 bases and J by 5 bases, with 18 bases between the two germline ends. CDR1 and CDR2 (germline): SGHRS, YFSETQ. This CDR3 has 15 residues. The CDR3 coding sequence is TGCGCCAGCAGCGTGGGACACGGAAGAATCGAGACCCAGTACTTC. This translates into CASSVGHGRIETQYF.

The V call is TRBV5-1, the J call TRBJ1-1; D may be TRBD1 (6 bases). Germline V lookup: CDR1 SGHRS, CDR2 YFSETQ. V dropped 1 base and J dropped 4 bases, with 11 bases sitting between them. The CDR3 has 14 amino acids. In nucleotides, the CDR3 is TGCGCCAGCAGCTTGACAGGGTCCGCCACTGAAGCTTTCTTT. This codes for CASSLTGSATEAFF. Full variable domain (remainder filled in from reference TRBV5-1 and TRBJ1-1): KAGVTQTPRYLIKTRGQQVTLSCSPISGHRSVSWYQQTPGQGLQFLFEYFSETQRNKGNFPGRFSGRQFSNSRSEMNVSTLELGDSALYLCASSLTGSATEAFFGQGTRLTVV.

This clone was picked up a small number of times. The genes are TRBV7-2 and TRBJ2-2; possible D gene TRBD2, 5 bases. CDR1 SGHTA and CDR2 FQGNSA come from the germline V gene. There are 17 residues in the CDR3. V lost 5 bases, J lost 1 base, and 17 bases lay in between. The CDR3 DNA reads as TGTGCCAGCAGCCCCTCAGCCGGGGTGGTGAACACCGGGGAGCTGTTTTTT. Amino acid sequence: CASSPSAGVVNTGELFF. The full variable domain, its missing parts supplied by reference TRBV7-2 and TRBJ2-2, is GAGVSQSPSNKVTEKGKDVELRCDPISGHTALYWYRQSLGQGLEFLIYFQGNSAPDKSGLPSDRFSAERTGGSVSTLTIQRTQQEDSAVYLCASSPSAGVVNTGELFFGEGSRLTVL.

The J gene is TRBJ1-2, the V gene TRBV28; unclear D gene. The CDR3 runs to 12 residues. The ends were cut back, 6 bases at V and 4 bases at J, with 9 bases in the middle. Germline V CDR1 and CDR2: MDHEN, SYDVKM. The CDR3 region has the DNA TGTGCCAGCAGCTGGGGTATCTATGGCTACACCTTC. Encoded protein: CASSWGIYGYTF.

The chain carries TRBV2 and TRBJ1-2; 7 bases fit TRBD1. Germline V gene data show CDR1 as SNHLY and CDR2 as FYNNEI. V trimming: 4 bases; J trimming: 7 bases; junction bases outside the gene matches: 6. This CDR3 region has 13 residues. Written as DNA, the CDR3 is TGTGCCAGCAGTGGGGAGGGGGCAAGTGGCTACACCTTC. It is translated as CASSGEGASGYTF. Filled out from reference TRBV2 and TRBJ1-2, the complete variable domain reads EPEVTQTPSHQVTQMGQEVILRCVPISNHLYFYWYRQILGQKVEFLVSFYNNEISEKSEIFDDQFSVERPDGSNFTLKIRSTKLEDSAMYFCASSGEGASGYTFGSGTRLTVV.

The J gene is TRBJ1-2, the V gene TRBV29-1; D uncertain. The CDR3 has 11 amino acids. Per germline, CDR1 SQVTM and CDR2 ANQGSEA. V lost 4 bases to trimming and J lost 4 bases, with 7 bases between them. CDR3: CSVVLAYGYTF. CDR3 nucleotides: TGCAGCGTTGTTCTCGCCTATGGCTACACCTTC. Full variable domain (rest looked up from reference TRBV29-1 and TRBJ1-2): SAVISQKPSRDICQRGTSLTIQCQVDSQVTMMFWYRQQPGQSLTLIATANQGSEATYESGFVIDKFPISRPNLTFSTLTVSNMSPEDSSIYLCSVVLAYGYTFGSGTRLTVV.